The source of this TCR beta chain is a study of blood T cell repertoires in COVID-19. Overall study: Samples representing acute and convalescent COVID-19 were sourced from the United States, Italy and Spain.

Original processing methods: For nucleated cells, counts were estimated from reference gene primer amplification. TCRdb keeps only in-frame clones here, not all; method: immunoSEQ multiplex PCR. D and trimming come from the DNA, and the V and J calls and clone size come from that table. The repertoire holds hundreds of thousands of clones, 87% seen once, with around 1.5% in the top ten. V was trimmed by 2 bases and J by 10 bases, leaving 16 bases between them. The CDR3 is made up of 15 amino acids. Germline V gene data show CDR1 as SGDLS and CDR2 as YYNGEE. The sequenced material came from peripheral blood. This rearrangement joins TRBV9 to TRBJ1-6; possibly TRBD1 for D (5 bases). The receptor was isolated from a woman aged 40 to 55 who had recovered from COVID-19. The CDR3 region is CASSVGDSYGSPLHF. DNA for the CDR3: TGTGCCAGCAGCGTTGGGGACTCCTACGGCTCACCCCTCCACTTT.